This TCR beta chain was recorded in a study of blood T cell repertoires in COVID-19. Study context: Samples representing acute and convalescent COVID-19 were sourced from the United States, Italy and Spain.

With 6 bases removed from V and 4 bases from J, the gap between germline ends came to 12 bases. The CDR3 has 13 amino acids. Germline assignment: CDR1 MNHEY and CDR2 SVGEGT. Assay: immunoSEQ multiplex PCR; the TCRdb copy retains only in-frame clones and omits some. The table has under 200,000 clones, approximately 88% seen once. This rearrangement joins TRBV6-2 or TRBV6-3 to TRBJ1-1; no clear D gene. The TCR was taken from an older woman with acute or convalescent COVID-19. Specimen: peripheral blood. DNA for the CDR3: TGTGCCAGCAGCCTCGACTCGAGCACTGAAGCTTTCTTT. It is translated as CASSLDSSTEAFF.